In its sample, the clone carrying this T cell receptor (beta chain) was seen once. Germline CDR1 reads LNHDA; CDR2 reads SQIVND (reference sequence). V trimming: 5 bases; J trimming: 5 bases; junction bases outside the gene matches: 4. The CDR3 runs 13 residues. The data are from a study of blood T cell repertoires in COVID-19. Study-level background: T cells, B-cell-depleted T cells, or PBMCs supplied cDNA or gDNA.

Original processing methods: Reference gene primer amplification in the assay estimated nucleated cell counts. Measured with immunoSEQ multiplex PCR; TCRdb has only the in-frame clones, and not every one. Clonal size and the V and J genes are those of that table, whereas D and trimming came from the DNA. Here the sample spans tens of thousands of clones, around 82% being singletons. The TCR originated in a woman aged 80 or over with acute or convalescent COVID-19. The gene calls are TRBV19 and TRBJ2-5; 8 bases are shared with TRBD2. Sample: peripheral blood. The CDR3 spells CASSSGGPETQYF. Here the CDR3 DNA reads TGTGCCAGTAGTTCGGGAGGGCCCGAGACCCAGTACTTC.